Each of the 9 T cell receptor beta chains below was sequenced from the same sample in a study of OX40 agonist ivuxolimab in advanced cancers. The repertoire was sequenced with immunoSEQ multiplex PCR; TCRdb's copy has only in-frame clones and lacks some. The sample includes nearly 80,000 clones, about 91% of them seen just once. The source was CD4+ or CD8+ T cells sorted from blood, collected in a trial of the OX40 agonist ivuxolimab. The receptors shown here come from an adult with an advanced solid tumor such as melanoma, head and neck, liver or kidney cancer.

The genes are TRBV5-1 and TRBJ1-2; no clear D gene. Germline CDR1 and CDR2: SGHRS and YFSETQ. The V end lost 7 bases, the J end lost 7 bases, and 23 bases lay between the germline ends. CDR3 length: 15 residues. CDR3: CASEAGGGARVGYTF. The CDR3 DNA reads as TGCGCCAGCGAAGCGGGAGGCGGTGCTAGAGTTGGCTACACCTTC.

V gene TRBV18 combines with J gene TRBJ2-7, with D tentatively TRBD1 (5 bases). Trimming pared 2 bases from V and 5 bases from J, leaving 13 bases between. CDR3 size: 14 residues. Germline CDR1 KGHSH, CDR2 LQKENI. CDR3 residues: CASSPGAPVHEQYF. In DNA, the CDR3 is TGTGCCAGCTCACCAGGGGCCCCCGTTCACGAGCAGTACTTC.

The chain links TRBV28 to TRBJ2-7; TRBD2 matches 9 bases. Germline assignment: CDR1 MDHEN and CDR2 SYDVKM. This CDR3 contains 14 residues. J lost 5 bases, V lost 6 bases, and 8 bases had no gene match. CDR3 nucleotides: TGTGCCAGCAGCTCGCGGGGGGGGTTGAACGAGCAGTACTTC. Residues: CASSSRGGLNEQYF.

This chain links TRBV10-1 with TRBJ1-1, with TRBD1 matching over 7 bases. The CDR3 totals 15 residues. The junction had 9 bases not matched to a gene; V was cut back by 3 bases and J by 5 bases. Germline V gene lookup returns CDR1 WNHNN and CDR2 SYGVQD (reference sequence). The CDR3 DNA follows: TGCGCCAGCAGTGACCGAGGGGGCGGGGGAACTGAAGCTTTCTTT. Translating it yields CASSDRGGGGTEAFF.

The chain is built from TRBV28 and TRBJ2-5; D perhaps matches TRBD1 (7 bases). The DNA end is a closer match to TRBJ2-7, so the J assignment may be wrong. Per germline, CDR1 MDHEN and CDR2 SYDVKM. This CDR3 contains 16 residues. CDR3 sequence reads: CACRVNSAGQFYEQYF. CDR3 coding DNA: TGTGCCTGCCGGGTCAACAGTGCGGGACAGTTCTACGAGCAGTACTTC.

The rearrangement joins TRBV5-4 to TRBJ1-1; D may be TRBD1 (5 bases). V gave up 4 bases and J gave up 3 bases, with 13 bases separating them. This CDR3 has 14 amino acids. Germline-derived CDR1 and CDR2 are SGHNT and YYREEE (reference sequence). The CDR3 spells CASSPPGHHTEAFF. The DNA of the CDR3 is TGTGCCAGCAGCCCCCCCGGACATCACACTGAAGCTTTCTTT.

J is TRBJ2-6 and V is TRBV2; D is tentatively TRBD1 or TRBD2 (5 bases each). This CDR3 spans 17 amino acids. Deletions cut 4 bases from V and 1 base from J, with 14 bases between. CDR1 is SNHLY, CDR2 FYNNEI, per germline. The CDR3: CASSGGTGLSGANVLTF. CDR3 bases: TGTGCCAGCAGTGGGGGGACGGGGCTGTCTGGGGCCAACGTCCTGACTTTC.

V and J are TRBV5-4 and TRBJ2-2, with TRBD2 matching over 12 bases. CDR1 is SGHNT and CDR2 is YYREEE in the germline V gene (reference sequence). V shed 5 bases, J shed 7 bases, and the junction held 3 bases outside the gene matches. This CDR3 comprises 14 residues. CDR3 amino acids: CASRRTSGNGELFF. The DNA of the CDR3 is TGTGCCAGCAGACGGACTAGCGGGAACGGGGAGCTGTTTTTT.

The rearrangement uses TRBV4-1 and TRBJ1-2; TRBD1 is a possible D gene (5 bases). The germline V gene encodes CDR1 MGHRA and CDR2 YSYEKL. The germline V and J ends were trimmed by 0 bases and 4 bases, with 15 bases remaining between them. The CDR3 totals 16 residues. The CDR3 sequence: CASSQDWGGPTYGYTF. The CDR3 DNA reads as TGCGCCAGCAGCCAAGATTGGGGGGGACCCACCTATGGCTACACCTTC.